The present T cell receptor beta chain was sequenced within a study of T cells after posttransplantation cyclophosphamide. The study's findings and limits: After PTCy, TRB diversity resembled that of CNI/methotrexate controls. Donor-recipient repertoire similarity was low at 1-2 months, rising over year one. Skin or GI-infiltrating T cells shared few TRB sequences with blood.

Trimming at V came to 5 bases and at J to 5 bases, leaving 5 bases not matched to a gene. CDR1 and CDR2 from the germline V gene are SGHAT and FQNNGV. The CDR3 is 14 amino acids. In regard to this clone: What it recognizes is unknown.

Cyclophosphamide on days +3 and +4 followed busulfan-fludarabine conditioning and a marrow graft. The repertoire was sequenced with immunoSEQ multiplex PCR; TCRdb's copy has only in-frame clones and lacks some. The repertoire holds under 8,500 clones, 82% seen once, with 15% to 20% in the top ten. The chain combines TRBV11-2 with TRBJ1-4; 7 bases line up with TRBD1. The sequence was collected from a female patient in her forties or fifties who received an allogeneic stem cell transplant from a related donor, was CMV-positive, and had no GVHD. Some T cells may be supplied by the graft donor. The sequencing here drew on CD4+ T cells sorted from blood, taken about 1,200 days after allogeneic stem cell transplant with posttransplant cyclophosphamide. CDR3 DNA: TGTGCCAGCAGCCGTGGGACAGTCAATGAAAAACTGTTTTTT. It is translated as CASSRGTVNEKLFF.